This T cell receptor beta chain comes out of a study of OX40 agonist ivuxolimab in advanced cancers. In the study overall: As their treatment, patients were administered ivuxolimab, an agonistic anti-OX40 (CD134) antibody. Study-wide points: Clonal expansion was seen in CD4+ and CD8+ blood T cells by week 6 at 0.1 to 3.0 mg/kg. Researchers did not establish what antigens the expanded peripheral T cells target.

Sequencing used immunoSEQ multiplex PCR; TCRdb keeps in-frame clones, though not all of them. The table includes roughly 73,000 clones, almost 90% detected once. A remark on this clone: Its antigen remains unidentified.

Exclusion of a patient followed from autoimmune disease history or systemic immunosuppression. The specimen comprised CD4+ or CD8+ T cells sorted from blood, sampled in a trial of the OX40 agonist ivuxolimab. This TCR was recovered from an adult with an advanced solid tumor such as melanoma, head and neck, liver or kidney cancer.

As DNA, the CDR3 is TGTGCCAGCAGCTTTGGGGCAAACACTGAAGCTTTCTTT. This encodes CASSFGANTEAFF. The chain has TRBV11-3 and TRBJ1-1; possibly TRBD1 for D (5 bases). V lost 3 bases and J lost 2, with 7 bases in between. Germline values: CDR1 SGHNT, CDR2 YENEEA. The CDR3 is made up of 13 amino acids.